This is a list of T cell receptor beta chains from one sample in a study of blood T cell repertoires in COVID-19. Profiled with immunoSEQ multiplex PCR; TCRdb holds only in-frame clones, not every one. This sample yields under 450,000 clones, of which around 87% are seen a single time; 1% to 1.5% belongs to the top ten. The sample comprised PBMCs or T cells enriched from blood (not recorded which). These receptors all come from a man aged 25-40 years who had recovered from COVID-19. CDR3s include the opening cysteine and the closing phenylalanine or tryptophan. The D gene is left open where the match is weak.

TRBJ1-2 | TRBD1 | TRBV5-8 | TGTGCCAGCAGCTTGGAGACAGGGGGCGTATTTGGCTACACCTTC | CASSLETGGVFGYTF
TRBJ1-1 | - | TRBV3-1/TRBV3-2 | TGTGCCAGCAGCCGTCAGGTTACCACTGAAGCTTTCTTT | CASSRQVTTEAFF
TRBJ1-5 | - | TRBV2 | TGTGCCAGCAGCGCAGGGTATGCTCAGCCCCAGCATTTT | CASSAGYAQPQHF
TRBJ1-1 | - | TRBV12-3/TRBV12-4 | TGTGCCAGCAGTTTATACCGGGTTGAAGCTTTCTTT | CASSLYRVEAFF
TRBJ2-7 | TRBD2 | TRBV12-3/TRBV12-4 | TGTGCCAGCAGTTGGGGAGGGCCCTACGAGCAGTACTTC | CASSWGGPYEQYF
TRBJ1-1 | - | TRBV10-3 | TGTGCCATCAGTGAGTCAATATCTGAAGCTTTCTTT | CAISESISEAFF
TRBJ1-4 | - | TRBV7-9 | TGTGCCAGCAGCCCTCGGGGATCTGAAAAACTGTTTTTT | CASSPRGSEKLFF
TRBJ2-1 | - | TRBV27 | TGTGCCAGCAGTGCCCTCTGGGCCAATGAGCAGTTCTTC | CASSALWANEQFF
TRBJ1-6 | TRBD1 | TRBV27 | TGTGCCAGCAGTATGACAGGGGGCTATTCACCCCTCCACTTT | CASSMTGGYSPLHF
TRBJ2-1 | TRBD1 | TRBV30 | TGTGCCTGGGACAGGGGGACCTACAATGAGCAGTTCTTC | CAWDRGTYNEQFF